The T cell receptor beta chain under discussion was sequenced for a study of cytomegalovirus exposure and HLA in healthy donors. Study-wide points: In a later analysis, parvovirus B19, influenza, CMV and Epstein-Barr virus appeared linked to several top co-occurrence clusters. A later analysis linked a missense DCLRE1C variant to TCR beta V- and J-gene trimming.

PCR was performed using 60 Vbeta and 13 Jbeta primers. The protocol was immunoSEQ multiplex PCR, while the TCRdb copy is restricted to in-frame clones and leaves out a portion. The sample includes more than 130,000 clones, 75% to 80% seen only once; the top ten take roughly 4.9%. Regarding this clone: Its target is not known.

V gave up 1 base and J gave up 6 bases, with 22 bases separating them. This CDR3 contains 18 residues. CDR1 is GTSNPN and CDR2 is SVGIG in the germline V gene (reference sequence). The chain uses TRBV30 and TRBJ1-6, with a possible D match to TRBD1 (5 bases). Source material: PBMCs. This clonotype was sampled from a woman in her fifties or sixties in good health and CMV-seronegative. The CDR3 region is CAWSGVRTFRNSNSPLHF. CDR3 in DNA: TGTGCCTGGAGTGGGGTGAGGACATTCCGAAACTCTAATTCACCCCTCCACTTT. Full variable domain (outside the CDR3, taken from reference TRBV30 and TRBJ1-6): SQTIHQWPATLVQPVGSPLSLECTVEGTSNPNLYWYRQAAGRGLQLLFYSVGIGQISSEVPQNLSASRPQDRQFILSSKKLLLSDSGFYLCAWSGVRTFRNSNSPLHFGNGTRLTVT.